Listed below are T cell receptor beta chains from one sample, sequenced in a study of tumor-infiltrating lymphocytes in oesophageal squamous cell carcinoma. Using its own MiXCR run on the PCR reads, TCRdb lists one record per CDR3 protein. The sample has fewer than 15,000 distinct CDR3 sequences, 45% to 60% seen once. Sequenced input: blood. The receptors shown here come from a female donor with esophageal squamous cell carcinoma. CDR3s include the opening cysteine and the closing phenylalanine or tryptophan. Fields, in order: CDR3 length, V gene, J gene, clone size, D gene, CDR3 DNA, CDR3 protein. D genes are given only for firm matches. Expanded clones get a size class; other rows say once, few or many, or leave the size out.

length: 17
V: TRBV7-8
J: TRBJ2-1
size: .
D: .
DNA: TGTGCCAGCAGCTTAGCGACTAGTACCGTCTCCTACAATGAGCAGTTCTTC
CDR3: CASSLATSTVSYNEQFF

length: 14
V: TRBV7-2
J: TRBJ2-1
size: .
D: .
DNA: TGTGCCAGCAGCTTAGAGTCCGGGAAGAATGAGCAGTTCTTC
CDR3: CASSLESGKNEQFF

length: 15
V: TRBV28
J: TRBJ2-1
size: .
D: .
DNA: TGTGCCAGCAGTTTATTGGGCAGGGCAGTTTACGAGCAGCTCTTC
CDR3: CASSLLGRAVYEQLF

length: 15
V: TRBV30
J: TRBJ2-3
size: few
D: TRBD2
DNA: TGTGCCTGGAGGAAGACTAGCGGCTTCACAGATACGCAGTATTTT
CDR3: CAWRKTSGFTDTQYF

length: 13
V: TRBV6-1
J: TRBJ1-5
size: .
D: .
DNA: TGTGCCAGCAAGGTTGGGCAAAATCAGCCCCAGCATTTT
CDR3: CASKVGQNQPQHF

length: 15
V: TRBV28
J: TRBJ1-1
size: .
D: .
DNA: TGTGCCGCCGGCGGCAGGGCAGCTTCGGACACTGAAGCTTTCTTT
CDR3: CAAGGRAASDTEAFF

length: 14
V: TRBV7-3
J: TRBJ1-1
size: .
D: .
DNA: TGTGCCAGCAGCCTAGGGGGGGCGAACACTGAAGCTTTCTTT
CDR3: CASSLGGANTEAFF

length: 14
V: TRBV7-8
J: TRBJ2-1
size: .
D: TRBD2
DNA: TGTGCCAGCAGCCAAACTAGCGGGAGGGCCGGGCAGTTCTTC
CDR3: CASSQTSGRAGQFF

length: 15
V: TRBV20-1
J: TRBJ2-1
size: .
D: TRBD2
DNA: TGCAGTGCTAGCCAGACTAGCGGGGGGCCCAATGAGCAGTTCTTC
CDR3: CSASQTSGGPNEQFF

length: 11
V: TRBV7-2
J: TRBJ1-1
size: .
D: .
DNA: TGTGCCAGCAGCTTAGCGGTTGAAGCTTTCTTT
CDR3: CASSLAVEAFF

length: 14
V: TRBV19
J: TRBJ2-5
size: .
D: .
DNA: TGTGCCAGTAGTATAGGGGTCGGAATGGAGACCCAGTACTTC
CDR3: CASSIGVGMETQYF

length: 13
V: TRBV7-8
J: TRBJ2-1
size: .
D: .
DNA: TGTGCCACTAAGGCAGGGATCTACAATGAGCAGTTCTTC
CDR3: CATKAGIYNEQFF

length: 15
V: TRBV27
J: TRBJ1-2
size: .
D: TRBD1
DNA: TGTGCCAGCAGCCGAGGGGGGACAGGAAACTATGGCTACACCTTC
CDR3: CASSRGGTGNYGYTF

length: 14
V: TRBV6-1
J: TRBJ2-4
size: many
D: .
DNA: TGTGCCAGCAGCCGCAGCCCCCAAACTGGGGAGCAGTACTTC
CDR3: CASSRSPQTGEQYF

length: 14
V: TRBV7-3
J: TRBJ2-3
size: .
D: TRBD2
DNA: TGTGCCAGCAGCTTGGGACTATCCGCAGATACGCAGTATTTT
CDR3: CASSLGLSADTQYF

length: 12
V: TRBV11-2
J: TRBJ2-3
size: .
D: .
DNA: TGTGCCAGCAGCCAAGCGTCAGATACGCAGTATTTT
CDR3: CASSQASDTQYF

length: 11
V: TRBV11-2
J: TRBJ2-1
size: .
D: .
DNA: TGTGCCAGCAGCTGGACAGATGAGCAGTTCTTC
CDR3: CASSWTDEQFF

length: 14
V: TRBV2
J: TRBJ2-7
size: .
D: .
DNA: TGTGCCAGCCAAGTCAGGGCGGGCCTCGCCGAGCAGTACTTC
CDR3: CASQVRAGLAEQYF

length: 13
V: TRBV19
J: TRBJ2-7
size: few
D: .
DNA: TGTGCCAGTACCGGATCAACCCACAATGAGCAGTACTTC
CDR3: CASTGSTHNEQYF

length: 14
V: TRBV12-3/TRBV12-4
J: TRBJ1-5
size: .
D: .
DNA: TGTGCCAGCAGTTTGGGGAAGATCAGCGAGCCCCAGCATTTT
CDR3: CASSLGKISEPQHF

length: 16
V: TRBV7-9
J: TRBJ1-3
size: once
D: .
DNA: TGTGCCAGCAGCTTAGGGCTAGGGGGCTCTGGAAACACCATATATTTT
CDR3: CASSLGLGGSGNTIYF

length: 12
V: TRBV7-2
J: TRBJ2-3
size: .
D: .
DNA: TGTGCCAGCAGCTTAGCCCCAAAAGCGCAGTATTTT
CDR3: CASSLAPKAQYF

length: 15
V: TRBV7-6
J: TRBJ2-7
size: .
D: TRBD1
DNA: TGTGCCAGCAGCCCCGGACAGGAGGCCCCCTACGAGCAGTACTTC
CDR3: CASSPGQEAPYEQYF

length: 16
V: TRBV5-5
J: TRBJ1-2
size: many
D: .
DNA: TGTGCCAGCAGCCCAAACCACCTAGGGGCACTCTATGGCTACACCTTC
CDR3: CASSPNHLGALYGYTF

length: 13
V: TRBV7-2
J: TRBJ2-2
size: .
D: .
DNA: TGTGCCAGCAGCTCCCTCCGGTCCGGGGAGCTGTTTTTT
CDR3: CASSSLRSGELFF

length: 15
V: TRBV7-6
J: TRBJ2-1
size: large
D: .
DNA: TGTGCCAGCAGCTTTGGGGGGAGACGGGAGAATGAGCAGTTCTTC
CDR3: CASSFGGRRENEQFF

length: 14
V: TRBV6-1
J: TRBJ1-2
size: .
D: .
DNA: TGTGCCAGCAGTACGGGGGGGAGTAACTATGGCTACACCTTC
CDR3: CASSTGGSNYGYTF

length: 15
V: TRBV19
J: TRBJ2-7
size: .
D: TRBD1
DNA: TGTGCCAGTAGATCCGACAGGGCCAGCTCCTACGAGCAGTACTTC
CDR3: CASRSDRASSYEQYF

length: 16
V: TRBV11-2
J: TRBJ2-5
size: .
D: .
DNA: TGTGCCAGCAGCTATACGGTGGGGCGGGGTGGAGAGACCCAGTACTTC
CDR3: CASSYTVGRGGETQYF